This is a list of T cell receptor beta chains from one sample in a study of cytomegalovirus exposure and HLA in healthy donors. Profiling relied on immunoSEQ multiplex PCR, and the TCRdb table lists in-frame clones only, not all of them. The sample has 100,000 to 150,000 clones; over 60% are singletons. The sample consisted of PBMCs. The receptors were sampled from a human donor in good health. Each CDR3 is given with its conserved first and last residue. The order of the fields is V gene, J gene, D gene, clone size, CDR3 DNA, CDR3 protein. A D gene is named only where the DNA matches it firmly. The listing skips clone size in some rows; elsewhere it reads once, few, many or a size class.

V: TRBV2
J: TRBJ1-3
D: NA
size: NA
DNA: TGTGCCAGCACCGCCGGAGGGGTTTCTGGAAACACCATATATTTT
CDR3: CASTAGGVSGNTIYF

V: TRBV28
J: TRBJ1-2
D: NA
size: NA
DNA: TGTGCCAGCCTGATGGGGGACTACGGCTACACCTTC
CDR3: CASLMGDYGYTF

V: TRBV19
J: TRBJ2-1
D: TRBD1
size: NA
DNA: TGTGCCAGTAGACCCGGGACAGGGGCCTTCAATGAGCAGTTCTTC
CDR3: CASRPGTGAFNEQFF

V: TRBV19
J: TRBJ2-6
D: NA
size: few
DNA: TGTGCCAGTAGTATAATCCGTCGGGGTACTGGGGCCAACGTCCTGACTTTC
CDR3: CASSIIRRGTGANVLTF

V: TRBV5-4
J: TRBJ1-2
D: NA
size: NA
DNA: TGTGCCAGCAGCCAAGAATGGGGGCTAGCTAACTATGGCTACACCTTC
CDR3: CASSQEWGLANYGYTF

V: TRBV7-8
J: TRBJ1-2
D: TRBD1
size: NA
DNA: TGTGCCAGCAGCTCATTCGGGACAGGACCCTATGGCTACACCTTC
CDR3: CASSSFGTGPYGYTF

V: TRBV4-2
J: TRBJ1-4
D: NA
size: few
DNA: TGTGCCAGCAGCCAAGAATCGGAGGCCGCGAGACTGTTTTTT
CDR3: CASSQESEAARLFF

V: TRBV2
J: TRBJ2-1
D: TRBD2
size: once
DNA: TGTGCCAATTCGATTAGCGGGGGGGCCGGGAATGAGCAGTTCTTC
CDR3: CANSISGGAGNEQFF

V: TRBV19
J: TRBJ1-4
D: NA
size: NA
DNA: TGTGCCAGTAGGGACCCGGAAACAGGTGTAAAACTGTTTTTT
CDR3: CASRDPETGVKLFF

V: TRBV25-1
J: TRBJ2-7
D: TRBD1
size: once
DNA: TGTGCCCCCGGGACAGATAATACCTACGAGCAGTACTTC
CDR3: CAPGTDNTYEQYF

V: TRBV28
J: TRBJ1-4
D: NA
size: NA
DNA: TGTGCCAGCCGCGGGATGGGTGAAAAACTGTTTTTT
CDR3: CASRGMGEKLFF

V: TRBV5-1
J: TRBJ2-7
D: NA
size: NA
DNA: TGCGCCAGCAGCTTGGATGTGGGGCCCGCCTACGAGCAGTACTTC
CDR3: CASSLDVGPAYEQYF

V: TRBV19
J: TRBJ1-1
D: NA
size: few
DNA: TGTGCCTCTCAACAGGAGCAGAACACTGAAGCTTTCTTT
CDR3: CASQQEQNTEAFF

V: TRBV6-1
J: TRBJ2-3
D: NA
size: once
DNA: TGTGCCAGCAGTGAAGCCCTCGTCCCACGGGATAGGCAGTATTTT
CDR3: CASSEALVPRDRQYF

V: TRBV5-1
J: TRBJ2-3
D: NA
size: NA
DNA: TGCGCCAGCAGCTTGGGGATCGCAGGGAGCACAGATACGCAGTATTTT
CDR3: CASSLGIAGSTDTQYF

V: TRBV7-2
J: TRBJ2-1
D: NA
size: NA
DNA: TGTGCCAGCAGCTTAAATGGGGGAGGTGAGCAGTTCTTC
CDR3: CASSLNGGGEQFF

V: TRBV12-5
J: TRBJ2-3
D: NA
size: NA
DNA: TGTGCTAGTGGTTTTCCGACACCACTGGATACGCAGTATTTT
CDR3: CASGFPTPLDTQYF

V: TRBV2
J: TRBJ1-1
D: NA
size: few
DNA: TGTGCCAGCAGTGAACGGAGAGTGAACACTGAAGCTTTCTTT
CDR3: CASSERRVNTEAFF

V: TRBV5-1
J: TRBJ2-5
D: TRBD2
size: NA
DNA: TGCGCCAGCAGCTTGGTGACTAGCGGGGGGTCCCAAGAGACCCAGTACTTC
CDR3: CASSLVTSGGSQETQYF

V: TRBV9
J: TRBJ1-4
D: TRBD1
size: few
DNA: TGTGCCAGCAGCGTAGAGGGGGCGCTGGGGGAAAAACTGTTTTTT
CDR3: CASSVEGALGEKLFF

V: TRBV7-9
J: TRBJ1-5
D: NA
size: few
DNA: TGTGCCAGCAGCTTAACCGGGGGGTATCAGCCCCAGCATTTT
CDR3: CASSLTGGYQPQHF

V: TRBV5-1
J: TRBJ2-7
D: TRBD2
size: NA
DNA: TGCGCCAGCAGCCCCACTACTCAGTCTAGCGGGTTGTACGAGCAGTACTTC
CDR3: CASSPTTQSSGLYEQYF

V: TRBV5-4
J: TRBJ1-6
D: NA
size: NA
DNA: TGTGCCAGCAGCTTGTGGCTTCTTCAGGACAGCGGATCACCCCTCCACTTT
CDR3: CASSLWLLQDSGSPLHF

V: TRBV7-6
J: TRBJ2-3
D: NA
size: NA
DNA: TGTGCCAGCAGCTTAGTCGCAGTCACAGATACGCAGTATTTT
CDR3: CASSLVAVTDTQYF

V: TRBV4-2
J: TRBJ2-6
D: NA
size: NA
DNA: TGTGCCAGCAGCCAAGATGCCGGTAGGAGCTCTGGGGCCAACGTCCTGACTTTC
CDR3: CASSQDAGRSSGANVLTF

V: TRBV28
J: TRBJ2-5
D: NA
size: NA
DNA: TGTGCCAGCAGTTGGTCTGGGGCCGCGAGGATCGAGACCCAGTACTTC
CDR3: CASSWSGAARIETQYF

V: TRBV6-5
J: TRBJ1-1
D: TRBD1
size: few
DNA: TGTGCCAGCAGTCGGGACAGGAACACTGAAGCTTTCTTT
CDR3: CASSRDRNTEAFF

V: TRBV6-5
J: TRBJ1-2
D: TRBD1
size: NA
DNA: TGTGCCAGCAGATCACAGGGGCTGAAGGGCTACACCTTC
CDR3: CASRSQGLKGYTF

V: TRBV4-1
J: TRBJ2-3
D: TRBD2
size: NA
DNA: TGCGCCAGCAGACTAGCGGGGGGAGATACGCAGTATTTT
CDR3: CASRLAGGDTQYF

V: TRBV2
J: TRBJ1-1
D: NA
size: NA
DNA: TGTGCCAGCAGCGGTATTGAAGCTTTCTTT
CDR3: CASSGIEAFF

V: TRBV5-8
J: TRBJ2-1
D: NA
size: NA
DNA: TGTGCCAGCACCCGGTGGCCGGGGGAGCAGTTCTTC
CDR3: CASTRWPGEQFF

V: TRBV28
J: TRBJ1-4
D: NA
size: NA
DNA: TGTGCCAGCTGGGGGGGGTTCAAACTGTTTTTT
CDR3: CASWGGFKLFF

V: TRBV28
J: TRBJ1-2
D: NA
size: NA
DNA: TGTGCCAGCATTCCCAGTCTGTGGGGGGAAAATGGCTACACCTTC
CDR3: CASIPSLWGENGYTF

V: TRBV4-1
J: TRBJ2-1
D: TRBD2
size: NA
DNA: TGCGCCAGCAGCCAAGGTCTCACCGGGGGGGCCATCTACAATGAGCAGTTCTTC
CDR3: CASSQGLTGGAIYNEQFF

V: TRBV5-6
J: TRBJ1-5
D: NA
size: few
DNA: TGTGCCAGCAGCTTGGAACAGGGAAATCAGCCCCAGCATTTT
CDR3: CASSLEQGNQPQHF

V: TRBV11-1
J: TRBJ2-3
D: NA
size: NA
DNA: TGTGCCAGCAGCCAAATCCGGGCCCGGGGAACAGATACGCAGTATTTT
CDR3: CASSQIRARGTDTQYF

V: TRBV19
J: TRBJ1-4
D: NA
size: few
DNA: TGTGCCAGTAGTATACCGCTTCGGGGTAATGAAAAACTGTTTTTT
CDR3: CASSIPLRGNEKLFF

V: TRBV7-9
J: TRBJ1-1
D: NA
size: NA
DNA: TGTGCCAGCAGCCCCCAGAGCACAGCGAACACTGAAGCTTTCTTT
CDR3: CASSPQSTANTEAFF

V: TRBV15
J: TRBJ1-2
D: TRBD1
size: NA
DNA: TGTGCCACCGGACAGGGCAACGGCTATGGCTACACCTTC
CDR3: CATGQGNGYGYTF

V: TRBV5-1
J: TRBJ2-5
D: TRBD2
size: NA
DNA: TGCGCCAGCAGCTCTCAGATGGGGGGGAGGAGAGAGACCCAGTACTTC
CDR3: CASSSQMGGRRETQYF

V: TRBV15
J: TRBJ1-2
D: NA
size: NA
DNA: TGTGCCACCAGCGGTGTAGGCTCGGGGAATGAGGAATATGGCTACACCTTC
CDR3: CATSGVGSGNEEYGYTF

V: TRBV4-2
J: TRBJ1-2
D: NA
size: once
DNA: TGTGCCAGCAGCCAAGATCAGGGTAGCCAAAGCGGCTACACCTTC
CDR3: CASSQDQGSQSGYTF

V: TRBV5-6
J: TRBJ1-6
D: NA
size: NA
DNA: TGTGCCAGCAGCCCCGGACGGGGGGGTAAATTTTCACCCCTCCACTTT
CDR3: CASSPGRGGKFSPLHF

V: TRBV4-2
J: TRBJ2-5
D: NA
size: NA
DNA: TGTGCCAGCAGCTATCTGGACAGTCAGCAGACCCAGTACTTC
CDR3: CASSYLDSQQTQYF

V: TRBV6-5
J: TRBJ2-3
D: TRBD1
size: NA
DNA: TGTGCCAGCAGAAGGCCCGGGACAGACCCAGATACGCAGTATTTT
CDR3: CASRRPGTDPDTQYF

V: TRBV19
J: TRBJ1-1
D: NA
size: once
DNA: TGTGCCAGTAGTATAAACGAGCGCACTGAAGCTTTCTTT
CDR3: CASSINERTEAFF

V: TRBV13
J: TRBJ2-7
D: NA
size: NA
DNA: TGTGCCAGCAGCTTAAGTTCCGCGGGCGACGGAGAATACGAGCAGTACTTC
CDR3: CASSLSSAGDGEYEQYF

V: TRBV4-1
J: TRBJ2-7
D: NA
size: NA
DNA: TGCGCCAGCAGCGCAGGGGTGTCCCACGAGCAGTACTTC
CDR3: CASSAGVSHEQYF

V: TRBV7-7
J: TRBJ2-5
D: NA
size: NA
DNA: TGTGCCAGCAGCTTTGGACAGACGCTAGAGACCCAGTACTTC
CDR3: CASSFGQTLETQYF

V: TRBV4-1
J: TRBJ1-5
D: TRBD1
size: NA
DNA: TGCGCCAGCAGCCAAACAGGGGGCCGTCAGCCCCAGCATTTT
CDR3: CASSQTGGRQPQHF

V: TRBV27
J: TRBJ1-5
D: NA
size: once
DNA: TGTGCCAGCAGTTTAAAAGGGGACCCGGGGAGGCATCAGCCCCAGCATTTT
CDR3: CASSLKGDPGRHQPQHF

V: TRBV18
J: TRBJ1-4
D: NA
size: NA
DNA: TGTGCCACCTCCGGGACACGGGATGAAAAACTGTTTTTT
CDR3: CATSGTRDEKLFF

V: TRBV6-5
J: TRBJ1-3
D: TRBD1
size: few
DNA: TGTGCCAGCAGTTACTCGTACAGGGGTGCTGGAAACACCATATATTTT
CDR3: CASSYSYRGAGNTIYF

V: TRBV11-1
J: TRBJ2-7
D: TRBD1
size: NA
DNA: TGTGCCAGCAGCTTTGGGTGGACAGGGGGCTACGAGCAGTACTTC
CDR3: CASSFGWTGGYEQYF

V: TRBV15
J: TRBJ1-5
D: NA
size: NA
DNA: TGTGCCACCAGCAGAGATTACCGACAAAATCAGCCCCAGCATTTT
CDR3: CATSRDYRQNQPQHF